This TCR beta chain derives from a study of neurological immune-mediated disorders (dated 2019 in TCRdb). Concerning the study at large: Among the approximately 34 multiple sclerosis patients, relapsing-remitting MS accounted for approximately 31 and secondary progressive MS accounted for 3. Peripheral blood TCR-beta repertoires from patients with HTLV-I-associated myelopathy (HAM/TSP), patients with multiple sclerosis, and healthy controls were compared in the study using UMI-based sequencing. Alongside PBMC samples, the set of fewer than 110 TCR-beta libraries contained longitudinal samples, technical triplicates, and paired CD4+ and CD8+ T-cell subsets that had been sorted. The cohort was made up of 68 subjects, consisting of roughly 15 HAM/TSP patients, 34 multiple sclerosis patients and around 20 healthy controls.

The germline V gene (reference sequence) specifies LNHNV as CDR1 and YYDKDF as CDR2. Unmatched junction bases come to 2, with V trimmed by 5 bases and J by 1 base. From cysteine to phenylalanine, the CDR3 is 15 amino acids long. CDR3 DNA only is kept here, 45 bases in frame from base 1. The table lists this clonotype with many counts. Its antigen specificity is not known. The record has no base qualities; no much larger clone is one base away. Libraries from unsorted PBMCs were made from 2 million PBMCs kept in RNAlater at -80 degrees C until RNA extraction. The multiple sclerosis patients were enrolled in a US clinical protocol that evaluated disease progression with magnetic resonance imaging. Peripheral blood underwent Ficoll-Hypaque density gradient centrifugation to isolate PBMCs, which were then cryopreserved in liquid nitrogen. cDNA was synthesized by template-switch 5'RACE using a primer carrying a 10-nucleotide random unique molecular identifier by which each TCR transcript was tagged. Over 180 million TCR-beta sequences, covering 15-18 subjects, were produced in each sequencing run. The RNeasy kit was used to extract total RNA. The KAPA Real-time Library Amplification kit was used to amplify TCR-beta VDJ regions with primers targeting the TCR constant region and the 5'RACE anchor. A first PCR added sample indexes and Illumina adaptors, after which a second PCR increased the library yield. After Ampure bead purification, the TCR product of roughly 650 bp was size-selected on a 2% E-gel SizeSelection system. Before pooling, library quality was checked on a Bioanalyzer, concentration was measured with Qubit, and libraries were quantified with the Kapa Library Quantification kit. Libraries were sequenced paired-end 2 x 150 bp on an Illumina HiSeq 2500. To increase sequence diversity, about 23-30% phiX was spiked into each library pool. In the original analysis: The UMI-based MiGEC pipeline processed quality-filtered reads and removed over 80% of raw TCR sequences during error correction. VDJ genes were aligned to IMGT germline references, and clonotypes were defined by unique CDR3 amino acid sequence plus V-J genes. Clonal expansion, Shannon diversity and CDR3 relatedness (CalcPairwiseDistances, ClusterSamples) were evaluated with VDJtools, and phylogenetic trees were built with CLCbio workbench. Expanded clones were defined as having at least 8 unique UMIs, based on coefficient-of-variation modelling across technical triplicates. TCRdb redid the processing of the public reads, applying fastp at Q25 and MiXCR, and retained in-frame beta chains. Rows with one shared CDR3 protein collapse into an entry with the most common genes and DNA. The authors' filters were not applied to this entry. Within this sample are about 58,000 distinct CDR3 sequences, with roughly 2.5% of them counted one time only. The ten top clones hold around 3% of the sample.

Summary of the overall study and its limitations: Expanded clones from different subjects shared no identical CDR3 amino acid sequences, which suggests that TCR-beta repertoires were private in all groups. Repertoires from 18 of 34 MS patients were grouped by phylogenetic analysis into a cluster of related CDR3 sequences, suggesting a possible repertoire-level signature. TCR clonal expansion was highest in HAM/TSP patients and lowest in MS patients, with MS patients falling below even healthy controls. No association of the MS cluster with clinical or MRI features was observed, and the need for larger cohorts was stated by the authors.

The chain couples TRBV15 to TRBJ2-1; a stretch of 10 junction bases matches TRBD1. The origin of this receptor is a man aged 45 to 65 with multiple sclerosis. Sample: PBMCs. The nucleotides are TGTGCCACCAGCGTGGGACAGGGGTCCTACAATGAGCAGTTCTTC. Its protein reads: CATSVGQGSYNEQFF.